This T cell receptor beta chain originates from a study of T cell responses to AZD1222 COVID-19 vaccine. Profiling relied on immunoSEQ multiplex PCR, and the TCRdb table lists in-frame clones only, not all of them. The table has about 180,000 clones, about nine tenths seen once. On this clone itself: The antigen is undetermined.

Study-wide results and caveats: The study sampled repertoires only after the peak T cell response. White British people made up most donors, females outnumbered males, and clonal diversity was possibly underestimated. Two AZD1222 doses significantly raised spike-specific TCR breadth and depth over controls. Unmutated variant regions are reportedly the target of nearly half of TCRs that are spike-specific.

The V gene's germline CDR1 is SGDLS and CDR2 YYNGEE. The CDR3 contains 15 residues. Trimming pared 0 bases from V and 4 bases from J, leaving 11 bases between. The sequence came from an adult who received the MenACWY meningococcal vaccine as a control. The sample in question was peripheral blood, obtained 28 days after the second dose of the MenACWY control vaccine. The V call is TRBV9, the J call TRBJ1-3; D is unclear. CDR3 in DNA: TGTGCCAGCAGCGTAGCTACGGGTTTAGGAAACACCATATATTTT. As protein: CASSVATGLGNTIYF.